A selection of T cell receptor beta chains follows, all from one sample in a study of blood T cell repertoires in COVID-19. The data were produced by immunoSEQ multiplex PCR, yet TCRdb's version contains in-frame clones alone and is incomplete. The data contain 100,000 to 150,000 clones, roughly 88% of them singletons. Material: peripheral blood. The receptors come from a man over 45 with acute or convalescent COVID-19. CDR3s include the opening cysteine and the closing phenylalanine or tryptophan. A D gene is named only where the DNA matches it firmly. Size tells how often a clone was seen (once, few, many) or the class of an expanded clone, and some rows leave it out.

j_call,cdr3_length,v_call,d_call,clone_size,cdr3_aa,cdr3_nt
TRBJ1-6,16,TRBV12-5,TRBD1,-,CASGSGQVGLSSPLHF,TGTGCTAGTGGTTCGGGACAGGTGGGTTTAAGTTCACCCCTCCACTTT
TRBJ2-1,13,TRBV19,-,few,CASRLSSYNEQFF,TGTGCCAGTAGACTCTCGTCCTACAATGAGCAGTTCTTC
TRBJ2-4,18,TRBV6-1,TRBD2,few,CASSERMGTSGGKNIQYF,TGTGCCAGCAGTGAACGTATGGGGACTAGCGGGGGGAAAAACATTCAGTACTTC
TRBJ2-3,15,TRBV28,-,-,CASSLPGTHTDTQYF,TGTGCCAGCAGTCTCCCCGGGACTCACACAGATACGCAGTATTTT
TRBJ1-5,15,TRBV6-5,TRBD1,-,CASSYSGTAGQPQHF,TGTGCCAGCAGTTACTCAGGGACAGCAGGGCAGCCCCAGCATTTT
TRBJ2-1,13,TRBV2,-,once,CASQPGIYNEQFF,TGTGCCAGCCAACCGGGGATTTACAATGAGCAGTTCTTC
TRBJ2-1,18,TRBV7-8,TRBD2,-,CASSRLAGGIFSYNEQFF,TGTGCCAGCAGCCGCCTAGCGGGGGGTATTTTCTCCTACAATGAGCAGTTCTTC
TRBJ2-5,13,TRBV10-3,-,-,CAISPDNQETQYF,TGTGCCATCAGCCCGGACAACCAAGAGACCCAGTACTTC
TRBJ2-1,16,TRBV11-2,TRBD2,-,CASSLTRAGEPNEQFF,TGTGCCAGCAGCTTAACCCGAGCGGGGGAACCTAATGAGCAGTTCTTC
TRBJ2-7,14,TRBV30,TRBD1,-,CAWGIGQGAGEQYF,TGTGCCTGGGGCATCGGACAGGGGGCTGGGGAGCAGTACTTC
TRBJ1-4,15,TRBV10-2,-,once,CASSDVGATNEKLFF,TGCGCCAGCAGTGACGTGGGAGCAACTAATGAAAAACTGTTTTTT
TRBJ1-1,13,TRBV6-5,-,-,CASRLIEAAEAFF,TGTGCCAGCAGGCTAATCGAGGCGGCTGAAGCTTTCTTT
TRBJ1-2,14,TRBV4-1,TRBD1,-,CASSQGTGDYGYTF,TGCGCCAGCAGCCAAGGGACAGGGGACTATGGCTACACCTTC
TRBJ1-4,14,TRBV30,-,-,CAWSVGQVNEKLFF,TGTGCCTGGAGTGTAGGTCAGGTGAATGAAAAACTGTTTTTT
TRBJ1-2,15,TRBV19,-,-,CASRDLDNPNYGYTF,TGTGCCAGTAGAGACCTGGACAACCCTAACTATGGCTACACCTTC
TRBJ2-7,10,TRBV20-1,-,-,CSAPRDEQYF,TGCAGTGCTCCGCGAGACGAGCAGTACTTC
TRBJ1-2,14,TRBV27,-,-,CASSIIGGRRGYTF,TGTGCCAGCAGTATCATAGGGGGACGAAGAGGCTACACCTTC
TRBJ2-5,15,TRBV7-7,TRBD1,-,CASSLAGTGQETQYF,TGTGCTAGCAGCTTAGCTGGGACAGGACAAGAGACCCAGTACTTC
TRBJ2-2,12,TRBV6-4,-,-,CASSLNTGELFF,TGTGCCAGCAGCCTGAACACCGGGGAGCTGTTTTTT
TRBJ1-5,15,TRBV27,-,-,CASRGLGRSNQPQHF,TGTGCCAGCAGGGGACTAGGAAGAAGCAATCAGCCCCAGCATTTT
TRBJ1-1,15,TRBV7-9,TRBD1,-,CASSPRDRANTEAFF,TGTGCCAGCAGCCCTCGGGACAGGGCGAACACTGAAGCTTTCTTT
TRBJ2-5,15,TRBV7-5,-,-,CARSTPLDRKETQYF,TGTGCCAGAAGCACCCCCTTGGACAGGAAAGAGACCCAGTACTTC
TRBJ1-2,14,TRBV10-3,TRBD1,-,CAISELQGGYGYTF,TGTGCCATCAGTGAGCTCCAGGGGGGCTATGGCTACACCTTC
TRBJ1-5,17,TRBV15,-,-,CATSSLTGGPSNQPQHF,TGTGCCACCAGCAGCCTCACGGGGGGACCTAGCAATCAGCCCCAGCATTTT
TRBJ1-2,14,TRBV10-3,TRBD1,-,CATGQGERGYGYTF,TGTGCCACCGGACAGGGAGAACGGGGCTATGGCTACACCTTC
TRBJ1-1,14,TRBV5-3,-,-,CARSLDGGGTEAFF,TGTGCCAGAAGCTTGGACGGGGGAGGGACTGAAGCTTTCTTT
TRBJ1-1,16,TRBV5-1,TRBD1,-,CASSPVGDSPLDLAFF,TGCGCCAGCAGCCCGGTCGGGGACAGCCCCTTGGATCTAGCTTTCTTT
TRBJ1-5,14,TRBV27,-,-,CASSLSTGSRPQHF,TGTGCCAGCAGTTTATCAACAGGTTCACGGCCCCAGCATTTT
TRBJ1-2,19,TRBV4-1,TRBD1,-,CASSPPGDRLPTFNYGYTF,TGCGCCAGCAGCCCCCCGGGGGACAGACTTCCCACTTTTAACTATGGCTACACCTTC
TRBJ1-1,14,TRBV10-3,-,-,CAISDRSGFPEAFF,TGTGCCATCAGCGACCGATCGGGGTTCCCTGAAGCTTTCTTT
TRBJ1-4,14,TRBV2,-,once,CASRGGLTNEKLFF,TGTGCCAGCAGGGGGGGGCTAACTAATGAAAAACTGTTTTTT
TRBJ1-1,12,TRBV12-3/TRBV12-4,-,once,CASTPGYTEAFF,TGTGCCAGCACCCCCGGGTACACTGAAGCTTTCTTT
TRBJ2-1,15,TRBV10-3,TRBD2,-,CAISGRVGTSFEQFF,TGTGCCATCAGTGGTCGGGTCGGGACTAGCTTTGAGCAGTTCTTC
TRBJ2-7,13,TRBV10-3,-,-,CAISESTLYEQYF,TGTGCCATCAGTGAGTCGACTCTCTACGAGCAGTACTTC
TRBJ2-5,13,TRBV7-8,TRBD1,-,CASSLGRGETQYF,TGTGCCAGCAGCTTAGGCAGGGGGGAGACCCAGTACTTC
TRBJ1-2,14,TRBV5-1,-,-,CASSTNREVMGYTF,TGCGCCAGCAGCACAAACAGGGAAGTAATGGGCTACACCTTC
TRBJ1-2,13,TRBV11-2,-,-,CASSLPGSGGYTF,TGTGCCAGTAGCTTACCCGGCTCGGGGGGCTACACCTTC
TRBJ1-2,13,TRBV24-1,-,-,CATSAGLYYGYTF,TGTGCCACAAGCGCGGGACTGTACTATGGCTACACCTTC
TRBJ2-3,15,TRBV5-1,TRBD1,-,CASHRGASPTDTQYF,TGCGCCAGCCACAGGGGGGCCTCCCCCACAGATACGCAGTATTTT
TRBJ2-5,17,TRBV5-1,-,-,CASSLTGNGGAKETQYF,TGCGCCAGCAGCTTAACCGGGAACGGCGGGGCCAAAGAGACCCAGTACTTC
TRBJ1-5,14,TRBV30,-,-,CAWSDGIGNQPQHF,TGTGCCTGGAGTGACGGGATTGGCAATCAGCCCCAGCATTTT
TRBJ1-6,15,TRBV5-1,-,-,CASSFITGRNSPLHF,TGCGCCAGCAGCTTCATAACAGGGAGAAATTCACCCCTCCACTTT
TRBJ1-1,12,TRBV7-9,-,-,CASSRGGAEAFF,TGTGCCAGCAGCCGAGGGGGAGCTGAAGCTTTCTTT
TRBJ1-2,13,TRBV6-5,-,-,CASSTSGNYGYTF,TGTGCCAGCAGTACATCAGGGAACTATGGCTACACCTTC
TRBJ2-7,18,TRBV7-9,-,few,CASSPPTSLQGKDYEQYF,TGTGCCAGCAGCCCCCCAACGAGCCTTCAGGGAAAAGACTACGAGCAGTACTTC
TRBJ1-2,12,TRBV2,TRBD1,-,CASRGTGGGYTF,TGTGCCAGCAGAGGGACAGGAGGTGGCTACACCTTC
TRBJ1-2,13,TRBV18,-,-,CASSLGGVDGYTF,TGTGCCAGCTCACTGGGAGGGGTTGACGGCTACACCTTC
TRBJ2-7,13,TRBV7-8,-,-,CASSLVRNYEQYF,TGTGCCAGCAGCTTAGTCAGGAACTACGAGCAGTACTTC
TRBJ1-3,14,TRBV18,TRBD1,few,CASSDRDSGNTIYF,TGTGCCAGTTCGGACAGGGACTCTGGAAACACCATATATTTT
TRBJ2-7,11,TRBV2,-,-,CASSYRGEQYF,TGTGCCAGCAGCTATCGGGGCGAGCAGTACTTC
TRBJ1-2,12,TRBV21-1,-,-,CASSKRGRAYTF,TGTGCCAGCAGCAAACGGGGTCGGGCCTACACCTTC
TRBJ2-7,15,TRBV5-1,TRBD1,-,CASSFWDSEAYEQYF,TGCGCCAGCAGCTTTTGGGACAGCGAAGCCTACGAGCAGTACTTC
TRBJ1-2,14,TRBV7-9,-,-,CASNDLGGLGGYTF,TGTGCCAGCAACGATCTCGGGGGTCTTGGTGGCTACACCTTC
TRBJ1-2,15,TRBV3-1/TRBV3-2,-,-,CASSPPGYFSLGYTF,TGTGCCAGCAGCCCCCCGGGGTATTTTTCCCTTGGCTACACCTTC
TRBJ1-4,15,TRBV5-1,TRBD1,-,CASSLGQGLNEKLFF,TGCGCCAGCAGCTTGGGACAGGGGCTAAATGAAAAACTGTTTTTT